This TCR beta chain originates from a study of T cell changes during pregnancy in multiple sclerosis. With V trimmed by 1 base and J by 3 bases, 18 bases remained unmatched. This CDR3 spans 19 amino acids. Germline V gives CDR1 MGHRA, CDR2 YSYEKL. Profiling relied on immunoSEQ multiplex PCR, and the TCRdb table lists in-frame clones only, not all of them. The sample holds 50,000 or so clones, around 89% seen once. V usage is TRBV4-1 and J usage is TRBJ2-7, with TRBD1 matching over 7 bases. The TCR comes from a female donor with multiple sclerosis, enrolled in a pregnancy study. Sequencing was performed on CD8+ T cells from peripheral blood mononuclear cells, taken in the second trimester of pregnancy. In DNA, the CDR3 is TGCGCCAGCAGCCAAGTCTGGCCGCCCCAGGGACAGTCTAACTACGAGCAGTACTTC. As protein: CASSQVWPPQGQSNYEQYF.